The present T cell receptor (beta chain) was sequenced within a study of cytomegalovirus exposure and HLA in healthy donors. This PCR relied on a set of 60 Vbeta primers and 13 Jbeta primers. The method was immunoSEQ multiplex PCR; TCRdb's version includes in-frame clones alone and lacks a portion of them. The table gives approximately 130,000 clones; the top ten clones make up less than 2.5% of it. Germline CDR1 reads SGHRS; CDR2 reads YFSETQ. The CDR3 has 16 residues. V trimming: 0 bases; J trimming: 3 bases; junction bases outside the gene matches: 9. The sequence was collected from a woman aged 55-69 years in good health and CMV-seronegative. The chain recombines TRBV5-1 with TRBJ2-7; TRBD2 matches at 7 bases. Sample: PBMCs. CDR3 sequence reads: CASSLALGGAVYEQYF. CDR3 sequence (DNA): TGCGCCAGCAGCTTGGCTTTGGGAGGGGCTGTCTACGAGCAGTACTTC.